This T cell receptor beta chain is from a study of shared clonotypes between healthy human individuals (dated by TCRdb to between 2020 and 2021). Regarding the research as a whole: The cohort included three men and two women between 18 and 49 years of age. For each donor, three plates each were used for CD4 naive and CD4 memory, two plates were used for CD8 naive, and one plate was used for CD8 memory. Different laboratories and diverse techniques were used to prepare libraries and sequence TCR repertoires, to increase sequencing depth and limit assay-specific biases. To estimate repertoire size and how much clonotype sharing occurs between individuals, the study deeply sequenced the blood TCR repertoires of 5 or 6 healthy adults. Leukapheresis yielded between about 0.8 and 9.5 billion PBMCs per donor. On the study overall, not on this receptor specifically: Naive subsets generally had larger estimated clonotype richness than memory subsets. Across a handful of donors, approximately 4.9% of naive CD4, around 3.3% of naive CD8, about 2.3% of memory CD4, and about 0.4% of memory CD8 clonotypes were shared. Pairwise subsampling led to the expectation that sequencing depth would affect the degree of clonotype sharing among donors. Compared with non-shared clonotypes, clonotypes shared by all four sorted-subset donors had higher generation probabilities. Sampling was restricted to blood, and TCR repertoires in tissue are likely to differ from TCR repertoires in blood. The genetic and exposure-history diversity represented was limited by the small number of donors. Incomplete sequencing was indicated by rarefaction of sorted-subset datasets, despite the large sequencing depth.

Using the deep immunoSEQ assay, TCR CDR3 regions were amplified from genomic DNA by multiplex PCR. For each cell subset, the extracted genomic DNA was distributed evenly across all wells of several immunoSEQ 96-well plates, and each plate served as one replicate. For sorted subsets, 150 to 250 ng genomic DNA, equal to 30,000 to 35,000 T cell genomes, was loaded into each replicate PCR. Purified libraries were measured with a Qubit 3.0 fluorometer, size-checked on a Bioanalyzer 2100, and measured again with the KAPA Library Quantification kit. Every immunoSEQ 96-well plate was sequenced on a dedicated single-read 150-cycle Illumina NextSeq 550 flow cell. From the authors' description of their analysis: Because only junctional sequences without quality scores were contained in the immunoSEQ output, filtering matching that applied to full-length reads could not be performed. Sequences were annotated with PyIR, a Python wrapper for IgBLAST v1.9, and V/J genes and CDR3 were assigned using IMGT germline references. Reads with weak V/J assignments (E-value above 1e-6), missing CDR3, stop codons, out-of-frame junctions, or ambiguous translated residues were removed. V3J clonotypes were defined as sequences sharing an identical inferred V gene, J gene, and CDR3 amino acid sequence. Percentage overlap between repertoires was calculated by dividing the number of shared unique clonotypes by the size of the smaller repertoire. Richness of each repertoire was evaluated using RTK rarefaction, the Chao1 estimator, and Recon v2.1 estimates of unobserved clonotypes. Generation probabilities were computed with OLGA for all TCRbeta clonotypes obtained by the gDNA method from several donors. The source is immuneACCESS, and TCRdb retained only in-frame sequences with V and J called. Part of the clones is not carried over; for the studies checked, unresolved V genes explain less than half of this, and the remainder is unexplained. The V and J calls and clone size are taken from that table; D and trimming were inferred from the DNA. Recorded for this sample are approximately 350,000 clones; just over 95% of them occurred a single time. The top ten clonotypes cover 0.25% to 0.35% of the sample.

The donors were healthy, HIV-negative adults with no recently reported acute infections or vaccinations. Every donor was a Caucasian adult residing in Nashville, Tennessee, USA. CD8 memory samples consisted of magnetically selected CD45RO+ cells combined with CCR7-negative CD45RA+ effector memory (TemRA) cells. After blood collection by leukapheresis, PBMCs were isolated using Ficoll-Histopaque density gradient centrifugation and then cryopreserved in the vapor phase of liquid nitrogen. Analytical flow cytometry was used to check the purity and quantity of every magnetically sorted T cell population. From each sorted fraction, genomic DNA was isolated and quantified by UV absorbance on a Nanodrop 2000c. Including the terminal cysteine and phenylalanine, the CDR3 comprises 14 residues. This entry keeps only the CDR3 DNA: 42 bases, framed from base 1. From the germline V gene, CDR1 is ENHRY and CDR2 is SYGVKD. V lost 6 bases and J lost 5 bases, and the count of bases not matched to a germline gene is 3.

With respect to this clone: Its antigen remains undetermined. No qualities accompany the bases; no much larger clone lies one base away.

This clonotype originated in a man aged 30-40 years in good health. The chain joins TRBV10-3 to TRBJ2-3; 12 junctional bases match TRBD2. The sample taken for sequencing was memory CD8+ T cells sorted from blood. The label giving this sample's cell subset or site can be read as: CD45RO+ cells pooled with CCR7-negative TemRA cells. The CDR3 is CAIRTGLAGDTQYF. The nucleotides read TGTGCCATCAGGACGGGACTAGCGGGAGATACGCAGTATTTT.